Following are 23 T cell receptor beta chains from one sample sequenced in a study of CD8+ T cells in alopecia areata. Following RNA extraction, reverse transcription yielded cDNA that acted as the sequencing template. Libraries were prepared by immunoSEQ multiplex PCR; TCRdb keeps only in-frame clonotypes and omits some of them. The data contain around 200,000 clones, 60% of them singletons. As to treatment: oral pan-JAK inhibitor, 5-10 mg twice daily. The input for sequencing was CD4+ T cells sorted from blood, taken at week 4, from a patient treated with tofacitinib. Source of these receptors: a human donor with alopecia areata.

This clone has only a few counts. The chain carries TRBV4-1 and TRBJ1-1; D is perhaps TRBD1 (6 bases). Deletions cut 0 bases from V and 7 bases from J, with 18 bases between. Germline V lookup: CDR1 MGHRA, CDR2 YSYEKL. This CDR3 region has 16 residues. The CDR3 loop reads CASSQDVGATAVEAFF. As DNA, the CDR3 is TGCGCCAGCAGCCAAGATGTGGGGGCTACGGCGGTTGAAGCTTTCTTT.

On this clone: Other DNA sequences in the same sample also yield this CDR3. This sequence joins TRBV7-9 and TRBJ1-1; D remains ambiguous. This CDR3 has 13 residues. Germline V gives CDR1 SEHNR, CDR2 FQNEAQ (reference sequence). V lost 1 base and J 2 bases, leaving 5 bases between the germline ends. The DNA for the CDR3 is TGTGCCAGCAGCTTAGGTCAAAACACTGAAGCTTTCTTT. Its protein is CASSLGQNTEAFF. Variable domain in full (rest from reference TRBV7-9 and TRBJ1-1): DTGVSQNPRHKITKRGQNVTFRCDPISEHNRLYWYRQTLGQGPEFLTYFQNEAQLEKSRLLSDRFSAERPKGSFSTLEIQRTEQGDSAMYLCASSLGQNTEAFFGQGTRLTVV.

The gene calls are TRBV29-1 and TRBJ1-2; 7 nucleotides align to TRBD1. V trimming: 6 bases; J trimming: 2 bases; junction bases outside the gene matches: 6. This CDR3 region has 13 residues. Germline-derived CDR1 and CDR2 are SQVTM and ANQGSEA. The CDR3 protein is CSVRTGSNYGYTF. CDR3 nucleotides: TGCAGCGTCCGGACAGGTTCGAACTATGGCTACACCTTC.

This chain joins TRBV30 and TRBJ2-5, with D unresolved. V was clipped by 2 bases and J by 5 bases, with 15 bases between them. CDR1 GTSNPN and CDR2 SVGIG come from the germline V gene (reference sequence). This CDR3 has 14 residues. The CDR3 region has the DNA TGTGCCTGGAGTCGACCCCCCGGTGGGGAGACCCAGTACTTC. It codes for CAWSRPPGGETQYF.

This chain joins TRBV7-2 and TRBJ2-2; 9 bases are a match to TRBD1. J gave up 3 bases and V 5 bases, and 4 bases lay outside the gene matches. This CDR3 spans 15 amino acids. Germline V gives CDR1 SGHTA, CDR2 FQGNSA. CDR3 coding DNA: TGTGCCAGCAGCCCACAGGGGGCTTACACCGGGGAGCTGTTTTTT. It is translated as CASSPQGAYTGELFF.

With regard to this clone: The same CDR3 is also encoded by other DNA sequences in this sample. This chain uses TRBV29-1 with TRBJ2-1; no definite D call. Germline V gene data show CDR1 as SQVTM and CDR2 as ANQGSEA. The length of the CDR3 is 12 residues. V lost 4 bases, J lost 0 bases, and 4 bases lay in between. DNA for the CDR3: TGCAGCGTTGCAGTCTCCTACAATGAGCAGTTCTTC. Translation: CSVAVSYNEQFF.

This clone has more than one count but fewer than ten. Other DNA sequences in this specimen translate into the identical CDR3. The V call is TRBV29-1, the J call TRBJ2-6, with a weak D call TRBD1 (6 bases). The germline CDR1 and CDR2 sequences are SQVTM and ANQGSEA. Trimming removed 4 bases at V and 0 bases at J, with 10 bases between. The CDR3 extends over 15 amino acids. The CDR3 reads CSVGGQTSGANVLTF. CDR3 in DNA: TGCAGCGTTGGGGGGCAGACCTCTGGGGCCAACGTCCTGACTTTC.

V gene TRBV2 combines with J gene TRBJ2-5; D may match TRBD1 or TRBD2 (5 bases each). This CDR3 contains 13 residues. The V gene's germline CDR1 is SNHLY and CDR2 FYNNEI. Trimming pared 8 bases from V and 5 bases from J, leaving 15 bases between. CDR3 nucleotides: TGTGCCAGCGGGGGTAGCACGCGGGAGACCCAGTACTTC. This gives the protein CASGGSTRETQYF.

In this sample, this clone turned up a few times. V is TRBV7-9 and J is TRBJ2-3; D gene uncertain. This CDR3 region has 12 residues. The germline V and J ends were trimmed by 3 bases and 4 bases, with 5 bases remaining between them. CDR1 and CDR2 from the germline V gene are SEHNR and FQNEAQ (reference sequence). As DNA, the CDR3 is TGTGCCAGCAGCTTGAGTTCAGATACGCAGTATTTT. Translated: CASSLSSDTQYF.

The V gene is TRBV28, the J gene TRBJ2-2, with 11 nucleotides matching TRBD2. V shed 6 bases and J 5 bases; nucleotides not matched to a gene: 5. The CDR3 is 15 residues long. The V gene's germline CDR1 is MDHEN and CDR2 SYDVKM. The CDR3 coding sequence is TGTGCCAGCAGGGATAGCGGGAGGGCTACCGGGGAGCTGTTTTTT. Amino acids: CASRDSGRATGELFF.

CDR3 in amino acids: CAIGAGQGSSYEQYF. In DNA, the CDR3 is TGTGCCATCGGTGCGGGACAGGGAAGCTCCTACGAGCAGTACTTC. The V and J genes are TRBV10-3 and TRBJ2-7, with 9 bases matching TRBD1. CDR1 is ENHRY and CDR2 is SYGVKD in the germline V gene. V dropped 8 bases and J dropped 0; count of bases not matched to a gene: 8. The CDR3 runs 15 residues.

This sequence joins TRBV9 and TRBJ2-1, with TRBD2 matching 10 bases. The V and J ends lost 3 bases and 2 bases, in that order; junction bases with no gene match: 5. Germline V lookup: CDR1 SGDLS, CDR2 YYNGEE. The CDR3 sequence is 16 residues long. CDR3: CASSATGLAAYNEQFF. CDR3 sequence (DNA): TGTGCCAGCAGCGCGACCGGACTAGCGGCCTACAATGAGCAGTTCTTC.

The chain uses TRBV6-1 and TRBJ1-1; 8 bases are a match to TRBD1. The CDR3 contains 13 residues. Per germline, CDR1 MNHNS and CDR2 SASEGT. V shed 8 bases, J shed 0 bases, and the junction held 2 bases outside the gene matches. The DNA for the CDR3 is TGTGCCAGCCGGACAGGGATGAACACTGAAGCTTTCTTT. Encoded protein: CASRTGMNTEAFF.

CDR3 nucleotide sequence: TGTGCCAGCAGCTTTAAGGCAGGGAACAATGAGCAGTTCTTC. Its translation is CASSFKAGNNEQFF. J is TRBJ2-1 and V is TRBV7-8, with D possibly TRBD1 on 5 matching bases. The germline CDR1 and CDR2 sequences are SGHVS and FQNEAQ. Trimming cost V 3 bases and J 5 bases, with 11 bases left between them. This CDR3 region has 14 residues.

This clone was counted only a few times. The genes are TRBV19 and TRBJ1-5; D not certain. With 7 bases removed from V and 7 bases from J, the gap between germline ends came to 14 bases. Germline assignment: CDR1 LNHDA and CDR2 SQIVND (reference sequence). The CDR3 extends over 13 amino acids. As DNA, the CDR3 is TGTGCCAGTACCCCTGGAGACCCGCAGCCCCAGCATTTT. Translating it yields CASTPGDPQPQHF.

This clone has more than one count but fewer than ten. Within the sample, other DNA sequences also encode this same CDR3. This chain links TRBV6-5 with TRBJ2-3; D is unresolved. The V gene lost 2 bases and the J gene lost 1 base, with 10 bases spanning the gap. Germline CDR1 and CDR2: MNHEY and SVGAGI. The CDR3 is made up of 15 amino acids. The CDR3 region is CASSYDGPGTDTQYF. CDR3 bases: TGTGCCAGCAGTTACGATGGGCCCGGCACAGATACGCAGTATTTT.

The chain couples TRBV29-1 to TRBJ2-5; tentatively, D is TRBD2 (5 bases). The CDR3 is 13 amino acids. Trimming pared 5 bases from V and 4 bases from J, leaving 14 bases between. The germline gives CDR1 SQVTM, CDR2 ANQGSEA. The CDR3 here is CSVRASSRETQYF. The CDR3 DNA sequence: TGCAGCGTTCGGGCTAGCTCCCGAGAGACCCAGTACTTC. Complete variable domain (other parts from reference TRBV29-1 and TRBJ2-5): SAVISQKPSRDICQRGTSLTIQCQVDSQVTMMFWYRQQPGQSLTLIATANQGSEATYESGFVIDKFPISRPNLTFSTLTVSNMSPEDSSIYLCSVRASSRETQYFGPGTRLLVL.

The chain recombines TRBV11-2 with TRBJ2-5, with TRBD1 as a possible D gene (5 bases). The CDR3 is 15 residues long. Trimming stripped 4 bases from V and 4 bases from J, with 16 bases between. Germline CDR1 SGHAT, CDR2 FQNNGV. CDR3 nucleotide sequence: TGTGCCAGCAGCTCCGGGCAAGGGGCGATAGAGACCCAGTACTTC. Translated, it gives CASSSGQGAIETQYF.

The rearrangement joins TRBV30 to TRBJ2-4, with D possibly matching TRBD1 (5 bases). The CDR3 has 14 residues. Germline CDR1 is GTSNPN and CDR2 is SVGIG (reference sequence). Trimming left V 3 bases short and J 2 bases short, with 11 bases between. The CDR3 nucleotides are TGTGCCTGGAGGGCAGGGTCCCCCAAAAACATTCAGTACTTC. Translated: CAWRAGSPKNIQYF.

This clone has only a few counts. The chain joins TRBV28 to TRBJ2-3; 9 bases are shared with TRBD1. The CDR3 spans 16 residues. Trimming removed 2 bases from V and 4 bases from J; junction bases left unmatched: 7. The germline V gene encodes CDR1 MDHEN and CDR2 SYDVKM. For the CDR3, the DNA is TGTGCCAGCAGTTTAACGACAGGGGGTCCCGCAGATACGCAGTATTTT. Amino acids: CASSLTTGGPADTQYF.

The gene calls are TRBV6-5 and TRBJ2-1; D unclear. The germline V gene encodes CDR1 MNHEY and CDR2 SVGAGI. The CDR3 length is 12 residues. The CDR3 region is CGTSRAGNEQFF. In DNA, the CDR3 is TGTGGGACGTCAAGGGCAGGCAATGAGCAGTTCTTC.

This clone was found a few times. The chain has TRBV11-1 and TRBJ2-1; no firm D call. The CDR3 sequence is 13 residues long. The germline V gene has CDR1 SGHAT and CDR2 FQDESV (reference sequence). V was cut by 3 bases and J by 12 bases, with 15 bases left in between. CDR3 DNA: TGTGCCAGCAGCTTCGAGTCCCACACAGTGCAGTTCTTC. Protein product: CASSFESHTVQFF.

This clone was seen a few times. The chain employs TRBV30 and TRBJ1-5, with 7 bases that match TRBD1. This CDR3 contains 13 residues. Unmatched junction bases numbered 3, after V lost 0 bases and J lost 7 bases. Germline V gene lookup returns CDR1 GTSNPN and CDR2 SVGIG (reference sequence). CDR3 amino acids: CAWSVQGKQPQHF. As DNA, the CDR3 is TGTGCCTGGAGTGTACAGGGGAAGCAGCCCCAGCATTTT.